The subject of this entry is one TCR beta chain. Using immunoSEQ multiplex PCR, the repertoire was profiled, and TCRdb retains in-frame clones only, with some absent. The table lists 250,000 to 300,000 clones, more than 75% of them singletons. These data come from a study of blood T cell repertoires in COVID-19. At the level of the study: Samples representing acute and convalescent COVID-19 were sourced from the United States, Italy and Spain.

The ends were cut back, 4 bases at V and 7 bases at J, with 10 bases in the middle. The CDR3 sequence is 12 residues long. The germline V gene encodes CDR1 MNHEY and CDR2 SMNVEV (reference sequence). Participants spanned ages roughly 18 to 90 years and resided in roughly 26 US areas. This TCR derives from a middle-aged woman with acute COVID-19. The chain uses TRBV27 and TRBJ1-1, with D unresolved. The sample comprised PBMCs or T cells enriched from blood (not recorded which). The CDR3 here is CASSSEGDEAFF. The CDR3 coding sequence is TGTGCCAGCAGTTCAGAGGGAGATGAAGCTTTCTTT.